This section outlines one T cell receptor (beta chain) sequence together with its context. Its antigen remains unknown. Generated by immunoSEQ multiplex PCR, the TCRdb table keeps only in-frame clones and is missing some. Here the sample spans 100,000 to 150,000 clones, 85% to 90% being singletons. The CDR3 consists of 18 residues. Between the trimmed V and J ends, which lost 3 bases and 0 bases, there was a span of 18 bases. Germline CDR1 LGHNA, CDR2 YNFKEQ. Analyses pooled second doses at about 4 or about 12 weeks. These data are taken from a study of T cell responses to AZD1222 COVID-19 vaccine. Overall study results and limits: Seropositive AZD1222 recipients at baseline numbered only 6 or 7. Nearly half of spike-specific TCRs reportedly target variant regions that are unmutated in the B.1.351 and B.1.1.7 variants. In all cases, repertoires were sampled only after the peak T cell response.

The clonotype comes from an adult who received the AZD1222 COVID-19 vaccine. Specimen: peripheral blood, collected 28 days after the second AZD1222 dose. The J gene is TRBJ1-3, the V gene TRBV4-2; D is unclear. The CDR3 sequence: CASSQAPANLDSGNTIYF. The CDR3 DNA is TGTGCCAGCAGCCAGGCTCCAGCGAACCTAGACTCTGGAAACACCATATATTTT.